These 13 T cell receptor beta chains came from one sample sequenced in a study of neoadjuvant anti-PD-1 for oral cavity cancer. Data came from immunoSEQ multiplex PCR; TCRdb stores just in-frame clones and leaves some out. Here the sample spans 15,000 to 20,000 clones, roughly 78% being singletons. Sequencing used PBMCs, obtained before nivolumab (anti-PD-1) treatment. These receptors all stem from a person between 40 and 85 years old with oral cavity squamous cell carcinoma.

This clone was seen more than once but under ten times. The V call is TRBV7-8, the J call TRBJ2-7, with D unclear. This CDR3 contains 13 residues. V was shortened by 5 bases and J by 2 bases, with 10 bases between the two germline ends. The germline V gene has CDR1 SGHVS and CDR2 FQNEAQ. CDR3 amino acids: CASSPGRAYEQYF. The CDR3 DNA reads TGTGCCAGCAGCCCAGGAAGGGCCTACGAGCAGTACTTC. The complete variable domain, with remaining parts taken from reference TRBV7-8 and TRBJ2-7, reads GAGVSQSPRYKVAKRGQDVALRCDPISGHVSLFWYQQALGQGPEFLTYFQNEAQLDKSGLPSDRFFAERPEGSVSTLKIQRTQQEDSAVYLCASSPGRAYEQYFGPGTRLTVT.

The rearrangement uses TRBV6-5 and TRBJ1-1; D call uncertain. The CDR3 runs to 12 residues. Per germline, CDR1 MNHEY and CDR2 SVGAGI. V was shortened by 6 bases and J by 0 bases, with 5 bases between the two germline ends. The CDR3 region has the DNA TGTGCCAGCAGCTCGGTGAACACTGAAGCTTTCTTT. It is translated as CASSSVNTEAFF.

J is TRBJ1-5 and V is TRBV19; 7 bases match TRBD1. V was pared by 7 bases and J by 7 bases, with 7 bases of the junction left unmatched. The length of the CDR3 is 13 residues. The germline V gene encodes CDR1 LNHDA and CDR2 SQIVND (reference sequence). The CDR3 coding sequence is TGTGCCAGTACCCTTACAGGGGAGCAGCCCCAGCATTTT. Its protein is CASTLTGEQPQHF.

The chain is built from TRBV6-5 and TRBJ1-4; D is uncertain. V was pared by 7 bases and J by 11 bases, with 14 bases between. Germline lookup yields CDR1 MNHEY and CDR2 SVGAGI. This CDR3 is built from 12 residues. In DNA, the CDR3 is TGTGCCAGCATCAACGAAGTGGGTAAACTGTTTTTT. This gives the protein CASINEVGKLFF.

This chain joins TRBV7-9 and TRBJ1-5; D unclear. CDR1 and CDR2 (germline): SEHNR, FQNEAQ (reference sequence). Trimming removed 7 bases from V and 7 bases from J, with 11 bases in between. The CDR3 runs 12 residues. The CDR3 coding sequence is TGTGCCAGCACCAGTGGCCAACAGCCCCAGCATTTT. Translating gives CASTSGQQPQHF. Supplemented by reference TRBV7-9 and TRBJ1-5, the full variable domain reads DTGVSQNPRHKITKRGQNVTFRCDPISEHNRLYWYRQTLGQGPEFLTYFQNEAQLEKSRLLSDRFSAERPKGSFSTLEIQRTEQGDSAMYLCASTSGQQPQHFGDGTRLSIL.

The chain links TRBV6-6 to TRBJ2-2, with TRBD2 as a possible D gene (5 bases). This CDR3 spans 15 amino acids. Trimming stripped 2 bases from V and 2 bases from J, with 9 bases between. Germline V gene data show CDR1 as MNHNY and CDR2 as SVGAGI (reference sequence). CDR3 amino acids: CASSYVRGNTGELFF. The CDR3, as DNA: TGTGCCAGCAGTTACGTCCGGGGTAACACCGGGGAGCTGTTTTTT.

The V and J genes are TRBV7-3 and TRBJ2-7, with a possible D match to TRBD1 (6 bases). Per germline, CDR1 SGHTA and CDR2 FQGTGA. This CDR3 spans 13 amino acids. V was pared by 4 bases and J by 6 bases, with 13 bases between. The CDR3 protein is CASSYRVGGEQYF. Written as DNA, the CDR3 is TGTGCCAGCAGCTACAGGGTAGGAGGCGAGCAGTACTTC.

This sequence joins TRBV19 and TRBJ2-1, with TRBD2 as a possible D gene (6 bases). Germline V gene sequence: CDR1 LNHDA, CDR2 SQIVND (reference sequence). V was cut by 3 bases and J by 8 bases, with 11 bases left in between. This CDR3 contains 13 residues. This CDR3 is CASSIRGTDEQFF. DNA for the CDR3: TGTGCCAGTAGTATCCGGGGGACGGATGAGCAGTTCTTC.

This chain uses TRBV30 with TRBJ1-1; unclear D gene. V lost 4 bases and J lost 3, with 15 bases in between. The V gene's germline CDR1 is GTSNPN and CDR2 SVGIG (reference sequence). This CDR3 contains 14 residues. In nucleotides, the CDR3 is TGTGCCTGGAAGAACGAGGTGAATTACACTGAAGCTTTCTTT. Translating it yields CAWKNEVNYTEAFF.

This CDR3 is CASSPWDSFVDTQYF. The CDR3 coding sequence is TGTGCCAGCAGCCCCTGGGACTCCTTCGTAGATACGCAGTATTTT. The chain carries TRBV7-9 and TRBJ2-3; a possible D gene is TRBD2 (6 bases). Trimming stripped 5 bases from V and 5 bases from J, with 17 bases between. This CDR3 contains 15 residues. Germline V gene data show CDR1 as SEHNR and CDR2 as FQNEAQ (reference sequence).

The chain recombines TRBV30 with TRBJ1-1; D is perhaps TRBD1 (5 bases). The CDR3 loop spans 13 amino acids. Trimming pared 3 bases from V and 5 bases from J, leaving 13 bases between. Germline assignment: CDR1 GTSNPN and CDR2 SVGIG (reference sequence). In DNA, the CDR3 is TGTGCCTGGAGCTACAACCCAGGGACTGAAGCTTTCTTT. Translation: CAWSYNPGTEAFF.

This chain joins TRBV6-6 and TRBJ2-7, with 13 nucleotides matching TRBD2. The germline gives CDR1 MNHNY, CDR2 SVGAGI (reference sequence). The CDR3 runs to 14 residues. Losses at the gene ends were 6 bases for V and 5 bases for J; bases not matched to a gene: 4. Here the CDR3 DNA reads TGTGCCAGCAGGCACACTAGCGGGAGGGACGAGCAGTACTTC. This encodes CASRHTSGRDEQYF.

The J gene is TRBJ2-7, the V gene TRBV6-5; D might be TRBD2 (6 bases). Germline CDR1 and CDR2: MNHEY and SVGAGI. Trimming took 6 bases from V and 8 from J, leaving 17 bases between them. The CDR3 is 13 amino acids. CDR3 loop: CASRPGDGRQQYF. The DNA for the CDR3 is TGTGCCAGCAGACCGGGGGATGGGCGGCAGCAGTACTTC.